This T cell receptor (beta chain) was captured in a study of quantifying T cell responses using KT2 cells. Study in general: Reverse transcription used primers in the TCR alpha and beta constant regions.

Each cDNA got a UMI-containing oligo ligated at its 3' end. An equimolar mix of RC1.1 and RC1.2 primed the beta chain across TRBC1 and TRBC2. MiXCR, applied by TCRdb to the UMI-ligation and nested PCR reads, yields one record per CDR3 protein. The data hold fewer than 50,000 distinct CDR3 sequences, with roughly 12% observed a single time. This CDR3 is 14 amino acids long. V lost 0 bases and J lost 5; bases outside the gene matches: 6. Germline CDR1 is GTSNPN and CDR2 is SVGIG (reference sequence). The source is a human donor. Sequenced input: PBMCs spiked with cells of the T cell clone KT2. The chain links TRBV30 to TRBJ1-1; 7 bases are a match to TRBD1. In nucleotides, the CDR3 is TGTGCCTGGAGTGTAAAGGGGGCGTATACTGAAGCTTTCTTT. Translation: CAWSVKGAYTEAFF.